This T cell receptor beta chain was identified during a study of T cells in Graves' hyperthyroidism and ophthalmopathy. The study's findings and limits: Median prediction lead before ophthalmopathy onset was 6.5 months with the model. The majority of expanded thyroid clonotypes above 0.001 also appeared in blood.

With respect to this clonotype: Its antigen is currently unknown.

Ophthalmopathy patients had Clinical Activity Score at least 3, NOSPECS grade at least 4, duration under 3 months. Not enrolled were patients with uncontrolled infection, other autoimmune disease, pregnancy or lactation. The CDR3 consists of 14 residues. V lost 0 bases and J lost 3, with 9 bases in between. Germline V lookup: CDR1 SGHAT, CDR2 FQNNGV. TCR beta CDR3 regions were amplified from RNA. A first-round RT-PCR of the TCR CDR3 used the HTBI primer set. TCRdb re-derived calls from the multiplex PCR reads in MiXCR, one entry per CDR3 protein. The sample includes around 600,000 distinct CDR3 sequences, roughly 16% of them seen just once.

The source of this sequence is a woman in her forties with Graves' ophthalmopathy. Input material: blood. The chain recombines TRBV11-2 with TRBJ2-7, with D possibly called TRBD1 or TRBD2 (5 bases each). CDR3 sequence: CASSLEQRGYEQYF. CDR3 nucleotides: TGTGCCAGCAGCTTAGAACAGAGGGGCTACGAGCAGTACTTC. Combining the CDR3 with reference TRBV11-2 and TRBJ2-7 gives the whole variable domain EAGVAQSPRYKIIEKRQSVAFWCNPISGHATLYWYQQILGQGPKLLIQFQNNGVVDDSQLPKDRFSAERLKGVDSTLKIQPAKLEDSAVYLCASSLEQRGYEQYFGPGTRLTVT.